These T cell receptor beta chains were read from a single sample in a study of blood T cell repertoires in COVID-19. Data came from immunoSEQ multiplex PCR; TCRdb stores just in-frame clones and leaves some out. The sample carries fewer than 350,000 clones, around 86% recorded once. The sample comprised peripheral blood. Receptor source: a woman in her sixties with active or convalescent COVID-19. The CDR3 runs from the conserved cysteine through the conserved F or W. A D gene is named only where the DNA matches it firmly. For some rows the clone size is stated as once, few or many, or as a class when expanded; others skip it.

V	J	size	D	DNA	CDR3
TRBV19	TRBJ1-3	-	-	TGTGCCAGTAGGCGGTCCGCTGGAAACACCATATATTTT	CASRRSAGNTIYF
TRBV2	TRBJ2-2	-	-	TGTGCCAGCAGTTTCTCCCTATTCACCGGGGAGCTGTTTTTT	CASSFSLFTGELFF
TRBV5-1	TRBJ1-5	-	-	TGCGCCAGCAGCTTGACAGGTGATAGCAATCAGCCCCAGCATTTT	CASSLTGDSNQPQHF
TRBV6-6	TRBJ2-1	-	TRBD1	TGTGCCAGCAGTTATATCCTCCGGGACAGTTACAATGAGCAGTTCTTC	CASSYILRDSYNEQFF
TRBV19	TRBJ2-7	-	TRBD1	TGTGCCAGTAGTATAAACGGACAGGGACGGTACGAGCAGTACTTC	CASSINGQGRYEQYF
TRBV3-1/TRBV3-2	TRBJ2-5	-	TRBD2	TGTGCCAGCAGCCAGGCAGCGGGGGAGGGAGAGACCCAGTACTTC	CASSQAAGEGETQYF
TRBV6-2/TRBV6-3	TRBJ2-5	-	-	TGTGCCAGCAGTTACCTGAAGGGGGGGGCGTGGGTACACCAAGAGACCCAGTACTTC	CASSYLKGGAWVHQETQYF
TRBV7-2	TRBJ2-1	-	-	TGTGCCAGCGCCTCGGAGGCTTGGAACAATGAGCAGTTCTTC	CASASEAWNNEQFF
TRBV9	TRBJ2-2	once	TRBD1	TGTGCCAGCAGCGTTCCAGACAGGGGGAAAAACACCGGGGAGCTGTTTTTT	CASSVPDRGKNTGELFF
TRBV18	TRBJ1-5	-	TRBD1	TGTGCCAGCTCACGCGGGACAGACAATCAGCCCCAGCATTTT	CASSRGTDNQPQHF
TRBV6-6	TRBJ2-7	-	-	TGTGCCAGCGGCAGGGAGGAGCTCTACGAGCAGTACTTC	CASGREELYEQYF
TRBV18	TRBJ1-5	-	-	TGTGCCAGCTCCCCTGGACAGCCGGGCAATCAGCCCCAGCATTTT	CASSPGQPGNQPQHF
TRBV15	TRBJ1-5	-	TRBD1	TGTGCCACCAGCAGAGAGTGGGGACAGGCCCAGCCCCAGCATTTT	CATSREWGQAQPQHF
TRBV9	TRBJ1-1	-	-	TGTGCCAGCAGCGTAGGAGACAGCGCTATTCTGGCTTTCTTT	CASSVGDSAILAFF
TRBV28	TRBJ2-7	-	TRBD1	TGTGCCAGCAGTTTCTCACGGGACAGGGAACCCTACGAGCAGTACTTC	CASSFSRDREPYEQYF
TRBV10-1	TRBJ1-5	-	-	TGCGCCAGCGAGAGTGGGAGCCGGCTTAGCAATCAGCCCCAGCATTTT	CASESGSRLSNQPQHF
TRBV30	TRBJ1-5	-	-	TGTGCCTGGAGTGTAGACATTCAGCAGCCCCAGCATTTT	CAWSVDIQQPQHF
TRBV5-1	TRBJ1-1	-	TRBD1	TGCGCCAGCAGCTCCACAGGGGTCGAAGACACTGAAGCTTTCTTT	CASSSTGVEDTEAFF
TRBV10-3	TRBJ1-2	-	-	TGTGCCATCAGTGAGGCCTCGTGGGGGCCGGAGGACTATGGCTACACCTTC	CAISEASWGPEDYGYTF
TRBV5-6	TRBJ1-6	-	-	TGTGCCAGCACCCGGGGGTACAGTAATTCACCCCTCCACTTT	CASTRGYSNSPLHF
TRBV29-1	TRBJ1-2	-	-	TGCAGCGTTGAAGCGTCTTTGGAGGGCTACACCTTC	CSVEASLEGYTF
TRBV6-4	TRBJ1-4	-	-	TGTGCCAGCAGTGACTCGGGCAGCTCGAATGAAAAACTGTTTTTT	CASSDSGSSNEKLFF
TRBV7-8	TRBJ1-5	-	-	TGTGCCAGCAGCTTAGGTCCTGGGAGGGGAGTGAGCAATCAGCCCCAGCATTTT	CASSLGPGRGVSNQPQHF
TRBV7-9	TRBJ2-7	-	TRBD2	TGTGCCAGCAGCTTACCAGCGGGGGCCTCCTACGAGCAGTACTTC	CASSLPAGASYEQYF
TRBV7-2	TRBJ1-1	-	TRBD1	TGTGCCAGCAGCTTAGGGGGTGGACAGGGGTCCACTGAAGCTTTCTTT	CASSLGGGQGSTEAFF
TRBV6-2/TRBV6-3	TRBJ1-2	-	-	TGTGCCAGCAGCAACAGGGCTTGGGGCTACACCTTC	CASSNRAWGYTF
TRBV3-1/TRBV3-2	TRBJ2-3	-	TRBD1	TGTGCCAGCAGCCAACCGACGACAGGGGGGGACACAGATACGCAGTATTTT	CASSQPTTGGDTDTQYF
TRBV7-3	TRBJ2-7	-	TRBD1	TGTGCCAGCAGCCCAGGGACAGGGGGCGAGCAGTACTTC	CASSPGTGGEQYF
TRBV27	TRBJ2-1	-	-	TGTGCCAGCAGTTCATACCTCCAGTACAATGAGCAGTTCTTC	CASSSYLQYNEQFF
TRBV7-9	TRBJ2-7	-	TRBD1	TGTGCCAGCAGCGGCGAGGCCAGACAGGGAGTTGTCTACGAGCAGTACTTC	CASSGEARQGVVYEQYF
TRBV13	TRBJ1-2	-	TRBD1	TGTGCCAGCAGCTCCGGACAGGGCGACTATGGCTACACCTTC	CASSSGQGDYGYTF
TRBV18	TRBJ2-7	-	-	TGTGCCAGCTCACGGTTTGGAACGGCTAGCTCCTACGAGCAGTACTTC	CASSRFGTASSYEQYF
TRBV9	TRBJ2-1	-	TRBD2	TGTGCCAGCAGCGTTGGGGGGGGACCTTCCTACAATGAGCAGTTCTTC	CASSVGGGPSYNEQFF
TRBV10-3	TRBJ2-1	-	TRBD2	TGTGCCATCAGTGGACTAGCGGGGGGAGCCTACAATGAGCAGTTCTTC	CAISGLAGGAYNEQFF
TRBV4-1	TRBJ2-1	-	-	TGCGCCAGCAGCCAAAGCGGAGGACAGCTCTACAATGAGCAGTTCTTC	CASSQSGGQLYNEQFF
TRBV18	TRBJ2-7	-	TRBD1	TGTGCCAGCTCACCCCGGACAGGCGAACCGAGAAAGGACTACGAGCAGTACTTC	CASSPRTGEPRKDYEQYF
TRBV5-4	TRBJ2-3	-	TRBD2	TGTGCCAGCAGCCCCACACTAGCGGGGGTCGGGGATACGCAGTATTTT	CASSPTLAGVGDTQYF
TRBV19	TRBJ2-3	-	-	TGTGCCAGTAGCATGGGGCCTACAGATACGCAGTATTTT	CASSMGPTDTQYF
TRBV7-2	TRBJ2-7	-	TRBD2	TGTGCCAGCAGCCCGACTAGCGGGCCCCCGTACGAGCAGTACTTC	CASSPTSGPPYEQYF
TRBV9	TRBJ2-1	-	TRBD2	TGTGCCAGCAGCGTACAGACTAGCGGGGGGTACAATGAGCAGTTCTTC	CASSVQTSGGYNEQFF
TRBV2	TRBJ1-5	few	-	TGTGCCAGCAGTTACCAGGGCGGTCAGCCCCAGCATTTT	CASSYQGGQPQHF
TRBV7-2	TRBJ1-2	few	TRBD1	TGTGCCAGCAGCTTCGGTTACAGGGGCCCCGGCTACGAGGAATACACCTTC	CASSFGYRGPGYEEYTF
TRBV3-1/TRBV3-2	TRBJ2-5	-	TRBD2	TGTGCCAGCAGCCAGCGGGGGGCCCAAGAGACCCAGTACTTC	CASSQRGAQETQYF
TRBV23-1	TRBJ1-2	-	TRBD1	TGCGCCAGCTGTAAGACAGGGCGGACTAACTATGGCTACACCTTC	CASCKTGRTNYGYTF
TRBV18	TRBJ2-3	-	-	TGTGCCAGCTCTAGGCAGGGCACAGATACGCAGTATTTT	CASSRQGTDTQYF
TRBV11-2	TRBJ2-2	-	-	TGTGCCAGCAGCTTAGATCTCATAGGGGATGGCGGGGAGCTGTTTTTT	CASSLDLIGDGGELFF
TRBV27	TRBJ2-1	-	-	TGTGCCAGCACCGTCAACCCAGGGGGGAATGAGCAGTTCTTC	CASTVNPGGNEQFF
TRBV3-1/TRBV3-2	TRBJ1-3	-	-	TGTGCCAGCAGCCAAGAAGCCCCGGACAGCTCTGGAAACACCATATATTTT	CASSQEAPDSSGNTIYF
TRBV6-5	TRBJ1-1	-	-	TGTGCCAGCGGGCCCCGGGGAGGCACTGAAGCTTTCTTT	CASGPRGGTEAFF
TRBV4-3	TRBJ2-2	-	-	TGCGCCAGCAGCCCACAAAAGCTGGACAGCCCCGGGGAGCTGTTTTTT	CASSPQKLDSPGELFF
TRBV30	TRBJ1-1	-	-	TGTGCCTGGAGTGTACGGGCTGGACTGCAAGCTTTCTTT	CAWSVRAGLQAFF
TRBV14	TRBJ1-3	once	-	TGTGCCAGCAGCCAACATGGCGCAGGGCTCTCTGGAAACACCATATATTTT	CASSQHGAGLSGNTIYF
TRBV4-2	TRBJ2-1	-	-	TGTGCCAGCAGCCAATTCCCGGGACACCTTTACAATGAGCAGTTCTTC	CASSQFPGHLYNEQFF
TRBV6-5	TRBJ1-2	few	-	TGTGCCAGCAGACCCTCCACAGGCACCAACTATGGCTACACCTTC	CASRPSTGTNYGYTF
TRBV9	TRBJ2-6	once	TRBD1	TGTGCCAGCAGCTCCCACAGGGGGCGCCTCAACTCTGGGGCCAACGTCCTGACTTTC	CASSSHRGRLNSGANVLTF
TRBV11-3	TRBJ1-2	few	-	TGTGCCAGCAGCTTTTTTCAGGCATTATATGGCTACACCTTC	CASSFFQALYGYTF